These 17 T cell receptor beta chains originate from one sample sequenced in a study of blood T cells in healthy people across ages. A sample-barcoded 5' primer and a J-beta primer mix were used in a second PCR of roughly 7 to 12 cycles. TCRdb fed the 5' RACE reads into MiXCR, producing one record per CDR3 protein. This table holds hundreds of thousands of distinct CDR3 sequences, 58% found once. The source material was blood. These TCRs come from a man younger than 45 in good health.

V gene TRBV4-2 combines with J gene TRBJ2-5; 12 bases fit TRBD2. Germline V gene sequence: CDR1 LGHNA, CDR2 YNFKEQ. V trimming: 0 bases; J trimming: 9 bases; junction bases outside the gene matches: 11. This CDR3 spans 17 amino acids. The CDR3 nucleotides are TGTGCCAGCAGCCAAGATCAGGTGACTAGCGGGAGAGCTTCCCAGTACTTC. This gives the protein CASSQDQVTSGRASQYF.

The V and J genes are TRBV5-6 and TRBJ2-1; 8 bases align to TRBD1. J lost 8 bases, V lost 2 bases, and 12 bases had no gene match. The length of the CDR3 is 16 residues. Germline values: CDR1 SGHDT, CDR2 YYEEEE. In DNA form, the CDR3 reads TGTGCCAGCAGCTTATATCCAGGGGGCGATTCCGATGAGCAGTTCTTC. This codes for CASSLYPGGDSDEQFF.

This clonotype occurred a few times. J is TRBJ2-5 and V is TRBV29-1, with TRBD1 identical over 8 bases. The CDR3 is made up of 15 amino acids. CDR1 is SQVTM and CDR2 is ANQGSEA in the germline V gene. V was pared by 4 bases and J by 3 bases, with 10 bases of the junction left unmatched. CDR3 in DNA: TGCAGCGTTGTACCCAGTGACAGGGGAGAAGAGACCCAGTACTTC. Translation gives CSVVPSDRGEETQYF.

The chain couples TRBV4-1 to TRBJ2-7; 7 bases are a match to TRBD2. Germline assignment: CDR1 MGHRA and CDR2 YSYEKL. The CDR3 spans 15 residues. V was pared by 0 bases and J by 0 bases, with 2 bases of the junction left unmatched. The CDR3 protein is CASSQDRDYSYEQYF. CDR3 DNA: TGCGCCAGCAGCCAAGACCGGGACTACTCCTACGAGCAGTACTTC.

This clonotype was observed once. V is TRBV28 and J is TRBJ2-5; TRBD2 matches 12 bases. Germline trimming cut 5 bases from V and 11 bases from J; bases unmatched to any gene: 9. Germline CDR1 is MDHEN and CDR2 is SYDVKM. CDR3 length: 14 residues. The DNA for the CDR3 is TGTGCCAGCAGTAGACTAGCGGGAGATTCACAGCAGTACTTC. This sequence encodes CASSRLAGDSQQYF.

This chain uses TRBV10-3 with TRBJ2-3; D uncertain. Trimming pared 2 bases from V and 0 bases from J, leaving 6 bases between. The germline CDR1 and CDR2 sequences are ENHRY and SYGVKD. The CDR3 has 14 amino acids. The CDR3 is CAISELASTDTQYF. DNA of the CDR3: TGTGCCATCAGTGAGCTTGCTAGCACAGATACGCAGTATTTT.

The chain employs TRBV4-1 and TRBJ1-5; D is perhaps TRBD1 (5 bases). V lost 2 bases, J lost 0 bases, and 11 bases lay in between. The CDR3 has 16 residues. Per the germline V gene, CDR1 is MGHRA and CDR2 is YSYEKL. CDR3 bases: TGCGCCAGCAGCCAATTCACAGGATCTAGCAATCAGCCCCAGCATTTT. Translation gives CASSQFTGSSNQPQHF.

This rearrangement joins TRBV4-3 to TRBJ2-3; D unresolved. CDR3 size: 15 residues. V was pared by 3 bases and J by 1 base, with 11 bases between. Germline V gene data show CDR1 as LGHNA and CDR2 as YSLEER. The CDR3 DNA follows: TGCGCCAGCAGCCAGAGAACCGCGGGCACAGATACGCAGTATTTT. Protein product: CASSQRTAGTDTQYF.

This chain links TRBV6-1 with TRBJ2-6; possible D gene TRBD1, 6 bases. V was shortened by 5 bases and J by 2 bases, with 10 bases between the two germline ends. The CDR3 is 15 amino acids. Germline V CDR1 and CDR2: MNHNS, SASEGT. CDR3 amino acids: CASSFTGPGANVLTF. In nucleotides, the CDR3 is TGTGCCAGCAGTTTCACAGGGCCTGGGGCCAACGTCCTGACTTTC.

This sequence joins TRBV29-1 and TRBJ2-7; D is unclear. There are 15 residues in the CDR3. CDR1 SQVTM and CDR2 ANQGSEA come from the germline V gene. Trimming took off 3 bases at V and 2 bases at J, with 17 bases between the two ends. CDR3 bases: TGCAGCGTTGATTTACACCAGTTTAGCCCCTACGAGCAGTACTTC. It codes for CSVDLHQFSPYEQYF.

This clonotype was seen many times. The chain has TRBV7-2 and TRBJ2-1; D perhaps matches TRBD2 (6 bases). Germline V gives CDR1 SGHTA, CDR2 FQGNSA. This CDR3 has 15 amino acids. Between the trimmed V and J ends, which lost 8 bases and 0 bases, there was a span of 14 bases. The CDR3 nucleotides read TGTGCCAGCGGCCCTAGCGTAAGCTCCTACAATGAGCAGTTCTTC. Its translation is CASGPSVSSYNEQFF.

Only a few counts were recorded for this clonotype. The CDR3 sequence: CASRVQPGGYEQYF. The CDR3 DNA sequence: TGTGCCAGCAGGGTACAACCGGGTGGGTACGAGCAGTACTTC. The chain uses TRBV28 and TRBJ2-7; D remains unclear. V was shortened by 6 bases and J by 4 bases, with 16 bases between the two germline ends. The CDR3 contains 14 residues. Germline values: CDR1 MDHEN, CDR2 SYDVKM. Full variable domain (missing parts from reference TRBV28 and TRBJ2-7): DVKVTQSSRYLVKRTGEKVFLECVQDMDHENMFWYRQDPGLGLRLIYFSYDVKMKEKGDIPEGYSVSREKKERFSLILESASTNQTSMYLCASRVQPGGYEQYFGPGTRLTVT.

This clonotype was seen a handful of times. The chain recombines TRBV20-1 with TRBJ1-5; a possible D gene is TRBD1 (5 bases). CDR1 and CDR2 from the germline V gene are DFQATT and SNEGSKA (reference sequence). Trimming shortened V by 6 bases and J by 3 bases, and 15 bases separated the two germline ends. CDR3 length equals 14 residues. CDR3 coding DNA: TGCAGTGCATCTTCTCAGGGTTCCAATCAGCCCCAGCATTTT. Its translation is CSASSQGSNQPQHF.

The chain uses TRBV20-1 and TRBJ1-5; no firm D call. Per germline, CDR1 DFQATT and CDR2 SNEGSKA (reference sequence). The CDR3 has 13 amino acids. V gave up 6 bases and J gave up 0 bases, with 9 bases separating them. The CDR3 spells CSASGYSNQPQHF. The DNA of the CDR3 is TGCAGTGCCAGCGGCTATAGCAATCAGCCCCAGCATTTT.

The chain joins TRBV5-1 to TRBJ2-1; TRBD1 or TRBD2 may be the D gene (5 bases each). CDR3 length: 13 residues. Germline loops: CDR1 SGHRS, CDR2 YFSETQ. The V end lost 2 bases, the J end lost 7 bases, and 10 bases lay between the germline ends. The CDR3 DNA reads TGCGCCAGCAGCTTTAAAGAGGGGAATGAGCAGTTCTTC. It yields the protein CASSFKEGNEQFF.

This chain connects TRBV2 to TRBJ2-4; D uncertain. The better agreement between TRBJ2-7 and the DNA end casts doubt on the J call. Germline CDR1 SNHLY, CDR2 FYNNEI. The CDR3 totals 13 residues. Here the CDR3 reads CASSEVGFGEQYF. In DNA, the CDR3 is TGTGCCAGCAGTGAAGTGGGGTTTGGCGAGCAGTACTTC.

In this sample, this clonotype turned up a few times. The rearrangement uses TRBV25-1 and TRBJ1-2; 9 bases match TRBD1. CDR1 MGHDK and CDR2 SYGVNS come from the germline V gene. This CDR3 is built from 14 residues. J lost 2 bases, V lost 4 bases, and 2 bases had no gene match. As DNA, the CDR3 is TGTGCCAGCAGTGCCGGACAGGGGAACTATGGCTACACCTTC. As protein: CASSAGQGNYGYTF.